At least ten counts were recorded for the clone carrying this TCR beta chain. Its matching antigen is unknown. The sample is drawn from a study of T cells after yellow fever vaccination. Germline CDR1 and CDR2: LNHDA and SQIVND (reference sequence). This CDR3 contains 14 residues. V shed 3 bases, J shed 4 bases, and the junction held 5 bases outside the gene matches. Findings and caveats of the study: There was a small share of clonotypes that showed up in both the CD4 and CD8 compartments. Most clones from primary vaccination were detected again post-booster (approximately 96% CD4, around 88% CD8).

TCRdb reprocessed the 5' RACE reads via MiXCR and lists one record per CDR3 protein. This sample has more than 65,000 distinct CDR3 sequences, with about 6% found just once. This TCR was recovered from a man between 18 and 29 years old who received the YFV17D yellow fever vaccine. This chain links TRBV19 with TRBJ1-2; 7 bases match TRBD1. The sample in question was CD4+ T cells sorted from PBMCs, obtained around 16 days after the first yellow fever vaccination. CDR3 amino acids: CASSIYGTVYGYTF. DNA for the CDR3: TGTGCCAGTAGTATTTACGGGACAGTCTATGGCTACACCTTC.